Below, 28 T cell receptor beta chains from the same sample are listed, as sequenced in a study of T cell responses to AZD1222 COVID-19 vaccine. Measured with immunoSEQ multiplex PCR; TCRdb has only the in-frame clones, and not every one. The sample yields roughly 100,000 clones, almost 90% seen once. The sample was peripheral blood, taken on day 0 of AZD1222 vaccination. These receptors were collected from an adult in good health.

The chain is built from TRBV18 and TRBJ2-2, with D perhaps TRBD2 (6 bases). With 5 bases removed from V and 6 bases from J, the gap between germline ends came to 13 bases. The germline CDR1 and CDR2 sequences are KGHSH and LQKENI. This CDR3 has 14 amino acids. Here the CDR3 reads CASSGTQGPGELFF. CDR3 DNA sequence: TGTGCCAGCTCAGGGACTCAAGGACCCGGGGAGCTGTTTTTT.

The J gene is TRBJ1-2, the V gene TRBV28; no clear D. Germline V gives CDR1 MDHEN, CDR2 SYDVKM. The CDR3 length is 14 residues. The V end was cut by 1 base, the J end by 3 bases, with 9 bases between. The CDR3 coding sequence is TGTGCCAGCAGTTTATCGGCGATCGACTATGGCTACACCTTC. It is translated as CASSLSAIDYGYTF.

The chain joins TRBV7-2 to TRBJ1-4; no clear D gene. CDR1 is SGHTA and CDR2 is FQGNSA in the germline V gene. V gave up 3 bases and J gave up 5 bases, with 10 bases separating them. The CDR3 runs to 14 residues. CDR3 DNA sequence: TGTGCCAGCAGCTTCGGCTTTCGAAATGAAAAACTGTTTTTT. Encoded protein: CASSFGFRNEKLFF.

The chain is built from TRBV11-1 and TRBJ1-1; D might be TRBD1 (5 bases). Germline CDR1 SGHAT, CDR2 FQDESV (reference sequence). This CDR3 region has 15 residues. Deletions cut 7 bases from V and 0 bases from J, with 15 bases between. The CDR3 loop is CASTVTDLMNTEAFF. The CDR3 DNA reads as TGTGCCAGCACCGTGACAGATCTAATGAACACTGAAGCTTTCTTT.

The chain has TRBV11-1 and TRBJ2-5; no firm D call. V was cut by 3 bases and J by 2 bases, with 7 bases left in between. Germline lookup yields CDR1 SGHAT and CDR2 FQDESV (reference sequence). The CDR3 totals 13 residues. CDR3 region: CASSFSEQETQYF. In DNA, the CDR3 is TGTGCCAGCAGCTTTTCGGAGCAAGAGACCCAGTACTTC.

V gene TRBV3-1 (or the pseudogene TRBV3-2) combines with J gene TRBJ2-3; D not resolved. The CDR3 has 12 residues. V was pared by 3 bases and J by 4 bases, with 5 bases between. Germline CDR1 LGHDT, CDR2 YNNKEL (reference sequence). CDR3 sequence reads: CASSHGADTQYF. The CDR3 DNA reads as TGTGCCAGCAGCCACGGAGCAGATACGCAGTATTTT.

The chain combines TRBV9 with TRBJ1-4; D gene ambiguous. The CDR3 runs to 14 residues. V lost 7 bases and J lost 4, with 14 bases in between. Looked up from germline, CDR1 is SGDLS and CDR2 is YYNGEE. CDR3 bases: TGTGCCAGCGGTGGGCAGGTCTTTAATGAAAAACTGTTTTTT. It codes for CASGGQVFNEKLFF.

This chain links TRBV6-2 or TRBV6-3 with TRBJ2-5; D may be TRBD1 (5 bases). Deletions cut 0 bases from V and 2 bases from J, with 16 bases between. Germline values: CDR1 MNHEY, CDR2 SVGEGT. The CDR3 sequence is 17 residues long. CDR3 in DNA: TGTGCCAGCAGTTACTCTCGAGACAGCGAACTTCAAGAGACCCAGTACTTC. It translates to CASSYSRDSELQETQYF.

The chain has TRBV5-1 and TRBJ2-5; 11 bases match TRBD2. CDR3 length: 15 amino acids. V trimming: 1 base; J trimming: 4 bases; junction bases outside the gene matches: 3. CDR1 SGHRS and CDR2 YFSETQ come from the germline V gene. This CDR3 is CASSLQLAGVETQYF. CDR3 DNA: TGCGCCAGCAGCTTGCAACTAGCGGGAGTAGAGACCCAGTACTTC.

The chain combines TRBV4-2 with TRBJ2-5; 14 bases are a match to TRBD2. The germline V gene encodes CDR1 LGHNA and CDR2 YNFKEQ. The CDR3 has 17 residues. After removal of 0 bases from V and 4 bases from J, the junction contained 4 bases not matched to a gene. The CDR3 spells CASSQDRGTSGRETQYF. The CDR3 DNA reads TGTGCCAGCAGCCAAGATCGGGGGACTAGCGGGAGAGAGACCCAGTACTTC.

This clone has only a few counts. This chain connects TRBV18 to TRBJ1-2, with a weak D call TRBD1 (6 bases). V was shortened by 6 bases and J by 8 bases, with 25 bases between the two germline ends. The CDR3 runs to 16 residues. CDR1 is KGHSH, CDR2 LQKENI, per germline. CDR3 bases: TGTGCCAGCTCCCAAATGCCGAGCAGGGGCGCGGGGGGCTACACCTTC. Translated: CASSQMPSRGAGGYTF.

The genes are TRBV7-8 and TRBJ2-1; D tentatively reads TRBD1 or TRBD2 (5 bases each). The CDR3 is 14 amino acids. V dropped 3 bases and J dropped 7 bases, with 13 bases sitting between them. Per germline, CDR1 SGHVS and CDR2 FQNEAQ. CDR3 amino acids: CASSLGTQANEQFF. CDR3 nucleotides: TGTGCCAGCAGCTTGGGGACCCAGGCTAATGAGCAGTTCTTC.

The chain employs TRBV3-1 (or the pseudogene TRBV3-2) and TRBJ2-7; D unresolved. Germline V gene sequence: CDR1 LGHDT, CDR2 YNNKEL (reference sequence). The CDR3 runs 14 residues. Trimming cost V 1 base and J 0 bases, with 7 bases left between them. The CDR3 sequence: CASSQGEYSYEQYF. The CDR3 DNA is TGTGCCAGCAGCCAAGGCGAGTACTCCTACGAGCAGTACTTC.

The CDR3 coding sequence is TGTGCCAGCAGCTGGGGACTAGCGGGAGGGGAGTTCTTC. This sequence encodes CASSWGLAGGEFF. The V and J genes are TRBV7-2 and TRBJ2-1; TRBD2 aligns across 16 bases. Per the germline V gene, CDR1 is SGHTA and CDR2 is FQGNSA. V dropped 4 bases and J dropped 14; count of bases not matched to a gene: 2. The CDR3 length is 13 residues.

V is TRBV7-2 and J is TRBJ2-1; 7 bases map to TRBD2. This CDR3 contains 15 residues. V shed 5 bases, J shed 1 base, and the junction held 5 bases outside the gene matches. In germline, CDR1 is SGHTA, CDR2 FQGNSA. The CDR3 DNA reads TGTGCCAGCAGCCGGAGCGGGGTATCCTACAATGAGCAGTTCTTC. Translated, it gives CASSRSGVSYNEQFF.

The chain employs TRBV19 and TRBJ2-7; 8 nucleotides align to TRBD1. The length of the CDR3 is 14 residues. Trimming at V came to 4 bases and at J to 4 bases, leaving 6 bases not matched to a gene. In germline, CDR1 is LNHDA, CDR2 SQIVND (reference sequence). This CDR3 reads CASSRHRGNYEQYF. The CDR3, as DNA: TGTGCCAGTAGTAGACACAGGGGGAATTACGAGCAGTACTTC.

The CDR3 coding sequence is TGTGCCAGCCTACCTGGGGTGGACGGGGAGCTGTTTTTT. Protein product: CASLPGVDGELFF. This chain connects TRBV19 to TRBJ2-2; D remains unclear. CDR3 length: 13 residues. Trimming took 9 bases from V and 7 from J, leaving 15 bases between them. Germline V CDR1 and CDR2: LNHDA, SQIVND (reference sequence).

The chain is built from TRBV13 and TRBJ1-1; TRBD1 is a possible D gene (6 bases). This CDR3 comprises 16 residues. The ends were cut back, 3 bases at V and 3 bases at J, with 17 bases in the middle. Germline CDR1 PRHDT, CDR2 FYEKMQ (reference sequence). CDR3 in amino acids: CASSFTRVRGYTEAFF. CDR3 in DNA: TGTGCCAGCAGCTTCACCCGCGTCAGGGGATACACTGAAGCTTTCTTT.

The rearrangement links TRBV3-1 (or the pseudogene TRBV3-2) to TRBJ1-6; D remains unclear. Germline CDR1 LGHDT, CDR2 YNNKEL (reference sequence). The CDR3 extends over 15 amino acids. V lost 1 base, J lost 9 bases, and 13 bases lay in between. This CDR3 reads CASSQGASIRSPLHF. The CDR3 DNA reads as TGTGCCAGCAGCCAAGGGGCCAGTATTCGTTCACCCCTCCACTTT.

Of note for this clone: Other DNA sequences in this sample translate to the same CDR3. The chain employs TRBV12-3 or TRBV12-4 and TRBJ1-2; TRBD1 matches 8 bases. V was pared by 5 bases and J by 4 bases, with 3 bases of the junction left unmatched. This CDR3 is 13 amino acids long. The DNA for the CDR3 is TGTGCCAGCAGTCTCGGACAGGGCTATGGCTACACCTTC. Translated, it gives CASSLGQGYGYTF.

The chain uses TRBV7-6 and TRBJ1-1; TRBD1 matches at 7 bases. J was trimmed by 0 bases and V by 5 bases; bases with no gene match: 6. The CDR3 consists of 15 residues. The germline V gene has CDR1 SGHVS and CDR2 FNYEAQ. The chain's CDR3 is CASSPTGPVNTEAFF. CDR3 sequence (DNA): TGTGCCAGCAGCCCGACAGGGCCGGTGAACACTGAAGCTTTCTTT.

This sequence joins TRBV27 and TRBJ1-4; D is perhaps TRBD1 (5 bases). Germline V gives CDR1 MNHEY, CDR2 SMNVEV (reference sequence). V was pared by 5 bases and J by 4 bases, with 14 bases between. This CDR3 contains 15 residues. Here the CDR3 DNA reads TGTGCCAGCAGTGCGGGGGACCGTTATAATGAAAAACTGTTTTTT. This codes for CASSAGDRYNEKLFF.

The chain combines TRBV6-5 with TRBJ1-1; tentatively, D is TRBD1 (6 bases). The CDR3 has 15 amino acids. Trimming cost V 6 bases and J 9 bases, with 23 bases left between them. CDR1 and CDR2 (germline): MNHEY, SVGAGI. Here the CDR3 reads CASSRTGTLSEQAFF. CDR3 coding DNA: TGTGCCAGCAGCCGCACAGGGACATTGTCGGAGCAAGCTTTCTTT.

Written as DNA, the CDR3 is TGTGCCAGCAGCTTAGCGCGGCCGGACAGGGGTACTGAAGCTTTCTTT. This gives the protein CASSLARPDRGTEAFF. V gene TRBV7-8 combines with J gene TRBJ1-1, with 9 bases that match TRBD1. Per germline, CDR1 SGHVS and CDR2 FQNEAQ. This CDR3 region has 16 residues. The junction had 7 bases not matched to a gene; V was cut back by 0 bases and J by 5 bases.

This chain links TRBV12-3 or TRBV12-4 with TRBJ1-2, with D hard to call. Trimming took off 3 bases at V and 8 bases at J, with 13 bases between the two ends. The CDR3 contains 13 residues. CDR3 residues: CASSLGSHNGYTF. CDR3 nucleotides: TGTGCCAGCAGTTTGGGCAGCCATAACGGCTACACCTTC.

This clone was counted only a few times. This sequence joins TRBV29-1 and TRBJ2-2; D gene uncertain. Trimming took off 7 bases at V and 5 bases at J, with 11 bases between the two ends. The germline gives CDR1 SQVTM, CDR2 ANQGSEA. This CDR3 comprises 12 residues. The CDR3 sequence is CSGGSDTGELFF. The CDR3 DNA reads as TGCAGCGGTGGGTCTGATACCGGGGAGCTGTTTTTT.

The rearrangement uses TRBV18 and TRBJ1-5; possible D gene TRBD1, 5 bases. Germline CDR1 reads KGHSH; CDR2 reads LQKENI. Trimming pared 3 bases from V and 9 bases from J, leaving 15 bases between. The CDR3 sequence is 14 residues long. The CDR3: CASSPRQRERPQHF. Written as DNA, the CDR3 is TGTGCCAGCTCACCTCGACAGAGGGAAAGGCCCCAGCATTTT.

The table lists this clone with a few counts. V and J are TRBV7-9 and TRBJ2-7; D perhaps matches TRBD2 (5 bases). The CDR3 spans 13 residues. Per the germline V gene, CDR1 is SEHNR and CDR2 is FQNEAQ (reference sequence). Trimming stripped 8 bases from V and 2 bases from J, with 13 bases between. The DNA of the CDR3 is TGTGCCAGCTACCCTAGGGAGACCTACGAGCAGTACTTC. It encodes CASYPRETYEQYF.